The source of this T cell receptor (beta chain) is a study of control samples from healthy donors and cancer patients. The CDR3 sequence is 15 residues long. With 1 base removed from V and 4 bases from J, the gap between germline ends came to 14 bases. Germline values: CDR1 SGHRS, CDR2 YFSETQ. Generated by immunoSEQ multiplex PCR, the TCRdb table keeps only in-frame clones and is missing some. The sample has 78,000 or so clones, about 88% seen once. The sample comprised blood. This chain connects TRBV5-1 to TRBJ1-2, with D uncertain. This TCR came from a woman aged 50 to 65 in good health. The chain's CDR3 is CASSLTLGVSYGYTF. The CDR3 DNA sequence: TGCGCCAGCAGCTTGACCCTTGGGGTTTCCTATGGCTACACCTTC.